This T cell receptor beta chain was captured by sequencing in a study of OX40 agonist ivuxolimab in advanced cancers. Sequencing used immunoSEQ multiplex PCR; TCRdb keeps in-frame clones, though not all of them. Of over 35,000 clones listed, 75% to 90% are singletons. Drawing of blood for sampling happened at baseline, at cycle 4 day 1, and at cycle 7 day 1. CDR1 MNHNS and CDR2 SASEGT come from the germline V gene. There are 15 residues in the CDR3. Trimming shortened V by 1 base and J by 2 bases, and 12 bases separated the two germline ends. The sequence derives from an adult with an advanced solid tumor such as melanoma, head and neck, liver or kidney cancer. The source material was CD4+ or CD8+ T cells sorted from blood, sampled in a trial of the OX40 agonist ivuxolimab. The chain joins TRBV6-1 to TRBJ2-7; D tentatively reads TRBD1 or TRBD2 (5 bases each). The CDR3 nucleotides are TGTGCCAGCAGTGAAGGGGACCAGGGTCCCTACGAGCAGTACTTC. Its translation: CASSEGDQGPYEQYF.